Listed here are 18 T cell receptor beta chains from one sample, sequenced in a study of OX40 agonist ivuxolimab in advanced cancers. Libraries were prepared through the immunoSEQ multiplex PCR assay. Entries here come from immuneACCESS through TCRdb and include only in-frame sequences with V and J called. Some clones fail to appear in such tables; in the studies checked, an unresolved V gene covers under half of the shortfall, and the cause of the remainder is unknown. The sample table holds fewer than 60,000 clones, of which roughly four fifths were seen once. Of the sample, approximately 0.62% falls within the top ten clones. Here the sequenced sample was CD4+ or CD8+ T cells sorted from blood, taken in a trial of the OX40 agonist ivuxolimab. These receptors were obtained from an adult with an advanced solid tumor such as melanoma, head and neck, liver or kidney cancer.

This clone was picked up a small number of times. The chain employs TRBV6-6 and TRBJ1-1; a weak D match, TRBD1 (5 bases). CDR1 is MNHNY, CDR2 SVGAGI, per germline (reference sequence). Trimming took 6 bases from V and 0 from J, leaving 11 bases between them. The CDR3 consists of 14 residues. CDR3 amino acids: CASSPGAVNTEAFF. CDR3 DNA: TGTGCCAGCAGCCCTGGGGCAGTGAACACTGAAGCTTTCTTT.

A single count supports this clone. The V gene is TRBV6-5, the J gene TRBJ2-7, with TRBD1 as a possible D gene (5 bases). The CDR3 is made up of 13 amino acids. The V and J ends lost 4 bases and 2 bases respectively, with 9 bases between them. Germline V gene lookup returns CDR1 MNHEY and CDR2 SVGAGI. The CDR3 loop is CASSWEGAYEQYF. The CDR3 bases are TGTGCCAGCAGTTGGGAAGGGGCCTACGAGCAGTACTTC.

This chain links TRBV9 with TRBJ2-3, with D possibly being TRBD2 (5 bases). The length of the CDR3 is 14 residues. CDR1 is SGDLS and CDR2 is YYNGEE in the germline V gene. Between the trimmed V and J ends, which lost 3 bases and 0 bases, there was a span of 8 bases. The CDR3 loop reads CASSAGVSTDTQYF. The CDR3 DNA reads TGTGCCAGCAGCGCCGGGGTTAGCACAGATACGCAGTATTTT.

The chain recombines TRBV19 with TRBJ2-3, with 8 bases that match TRBD1. Germline V gene sequence: CDR1 LNHDA, CDR2 SQIVND (reference sequence). V lost 8 bases, J lost 5 bases, and 12 bases stayed unmatched. This CDR3 has 15 residues. The CDR3 nucleotides read TGTGCCAGTTCCGGGTCCCAGGGGGCGGTAGATACGCAGTATTTT. Its translation is CASSGSQGAVDTQYF.

CDR3 bases: TGTGCCAGCAGCCTTTATTTGTACCAAGAGACCCAGTACTTC. Its protein is CASSLYLYQETQYF. The chain is built from TRBV11-2 and TRBJ2-5; D gene ambiguous. V lost 5 bases to trimming and J lost 0 bases, with 10 bases between them. There are 14 residues in the CDR3. The V gene's germline CDR1 is SGHAT and CDR2 FQNNGV. Filled out from reference TRBV11-2 and TRBJ2-5, the complete variable domain reads EAGVAQSPRYKIIEKRQSVAFWCNPISGHATLYWYQQILGQGPKLLIQFQNNGVVDDSQLPKDRFSAERLKGVDSTLKIQPAKLEDSAVYLCASSLYLYQETQYFGPGTRLLVL.

This CDR3 reads CASSDSRGLQETQYF. In nucleotides, the CDR3 is TGTGCCAGCTCAGACTCTCGGGGGCTCCAAGAGACCCAGTACTTC. The chain combines TRBV18 with TRBJ2-5; the D gene could be TRBD1 or TRBD2 (6 bases each). V was pared by 5 bases and J by 1 base, with 14 bases between. Germline CDR1 and CDR2: KGHSH and LQKENI. The CDR3 runs 15 residues. Based on the CDR3 plus reference TRBV18 and TRBJ2-5, the full variable domain is NAGVMQNPRHLVRRRGQEARLRCSPMKGHSHVYWYRQLPEEGLKFMVYLQKENIIDESGMPKERFSAEFPKEGPSILRIQQVVRGDSAAYFCASSDSRGLQETQYFGPGTRLLVL.

The chain has TRBV7-9 and TRBJ2-7, with D tentatively TRBD1 (5 bases). With 5 bases removed from V and 7 bases from J, the gap between germline ends came to 15 bases. The CDR3 is made up of 13 amino acids. Germline CDR1 is SEHNR and CDR2 is FQNEAQ (reference sequence). DNA for the CDR3: TGTGCCAGCAGCGCATACAGGTTGGGAGAGCAGTACTTC. It is translated as CASSAYRLGEQYF.

The V gene is TRBV6-1, the J gene TRBJ1-2; no definite D call. Trimming removed 8 bases at V and 0 bases at J, with 13 bases between. This CDR3 is built from 14 residues. Germline V gives CDR1 MNHNS, CDR2 SASEGT. In DNA form, the CDR3 reads TGTGCCAGCGAAATACCCCCGGCTAACTATGGCTACACCTTC. This gives the protein CASEIPPANYGYTF.

The rearrangement links TRBV5-5 to TRBJ1-1; D remains ambiguous. The length of the CDR3 is 16 residues. Germline-derived CDR1 and CDR2 are SGHKS and YYEKEE (reference sequence). V lost 3 bases and J 6 bases, leaving 21 bases between the germline ends. CDR3 sequence (DNA): TGTGCCAGCAGCTACAACCAGGCTGTAACCTCTGCTGAAGCTTTCTTT. The encoded protein is CASSYNQAVTSAEAFF.

The chain recombines TRBV11-3 with TRBJ2-5; perhaps D is TRBD1 or TRBD2 (5 bases each). V was clipped by 5 bases and J by 5 bases, with 21 bases between them. Germline V gene data show CDR1 as SGHNT and CDR2 as YENEEA. The CDR3 covers 16 residues. The CDR3 coding sequence is TGTGCCAGCAGCCCCGGGACCAGGGCCCAGGTCGAGACCCAGTACTTC. This encodes CASSPGTRAQVETQYF.

The V and J genes are TRBV10-1 and TRBJ2-5; TRBD1 matches 7 bases. V trimming: 6 bases; J trimming: 0 bases; junction bases outside the gene matches: 4. Looked up from germline, CDR1 is WNHNN and CDR2 is SYGVQD (reference sequence). The CDR3 is 14 residues long. Here the CDR3 reads CASSSGQNQETQYF. CDR3 nucleotides: TGCGCCAGCAGCTCGGGACAGAACCAAGAGACCCAGTACTTC.

This chain uses TRBV19 with TRBJ2-7; possible D gene TRBD2, 7 bases. The CDR3 runs to 14 residues. With 1 base removed from V and 5 bases from J, the gap between germline ends came to 12 bases. Germline assignment: CDR1 LNHDA and CDR2 SQIVND (reference sequence). The CDR3 nucleotides are TGTGCCAGTAGTATAGCCCCGGGGGGCGACGAGCAGTACTTC. Protein sequence: CASSIAPGGDEQYF.

In this sample, this clone turned up a few times. The chain couples TRBV12-5 to TRBJ1-1, with TRBD1 identical over 7 bases. The junction had 7 bases not matched to a gene; V was cut back by 6 bases and J by 3 bases. From germline, CDR1 is LGHNT and CDR2 FRNRAP. The CDR3 has 14 residues. CDR3 region: CASGRTGAYTEAFF. The CDR3 nucleotides read TGTGCTAGTGGACGAACAGGGGCGTACACTGAAGCTTTCTTT.

The V gene is TRBV2, the J gene TRBJ2-1, with TRBD2 matching over 10 bases. Germline-derived CDR1 and CDR2 are SNHLY and FYNNEI. The CDR3 sequence is 15 residues long. V was pared by 5 bases and J by 6 bases, with 7 bases of the junction left unmatched. The CDR3 region has the DNA TGTGCCAGCAGTCCAACTAGCGGGGTGGGCAATGAGCAGTTCTTC. Translating it yields CASSPTSGVGNEQFF.

The V call is TRBV19, the J call TRBJ2-1, with 7 bases that match TRBD2. The CDR3 runs to 14 residues. CDR1 is LNHDA and CDR2 is SQIVND in the germline V gene (reference sequence). The V segment lost 6 bases and the J segment 7 bases; nucleotides outside the gene matches: 9. CDR3 sequence: CASRFGGSDNEQFF. CDR3 in DNA: TGTGCCAGTAGGTTCGGGGGGAGTGATAATGAGCAGTTCTTC. Using reference TRBV19 and TRBJ2-1 for the parts outside the CDR3, the full variable domain is DGGITQSPKYLFRKEGQNVTLSCEQNLNHDAMYWYRQDPGQGLRLIYYSQIVNDFQKGDIAEGYSVSREKKESFPLTVTSAQKNPTAFYLCASRFGGSDNEQFFGPGTRLTVL.

The chain uses TRBV10-1 and TRBJ2-7, with unresolved D. Trimming shortened V by 2 bases and J by 6 bases, and 14 bases separated the two germline ends. CDR1 is WNHNN and CDR2 is SYGVQD in the germline V gene (reference sequence). The CDR3 sequence is 14 residues long. As DNA, the CDR3 is TGCGCCAGCAGTGAGGAGATCTCGGTCGGCGAGCAGTACTTC. Amino acids: CASSEEISVGEQYF.

The chain carries TRBV7-9 and TRBJ2-1; TRBD1 aligns across 12 bases. The CDR3 is made up of 15 amino acids. The V segment lost 5 bases and the J segment 5 bases; nucleotides outside the gene matches: 4. Germline CDR1 is SEHNR and CDR2 is FQNEAQ (reference sequence). The DNA for the CDR3 is TGTGCCAGCAGCGGGACAGGGGGCCCTGACAATGAGCAGTTCTTC. Protein product: CASSGTGGPDNEQFF.

Of note for this clone: The same CDR3 can be traced to other DNA sequences in this sample. The gene calls are TRBV6-5 and TRBJ1-5; D not resolved. Between the trimmed V and J ends, which lost 5 bases and 1 base, there was a span of 6 bases. Germline V gene lookup returns CDR1 MNHEY and CDR2 SVGAGI. This CDR3 is built from 13 residues. CDR3 DNA sequence: TGTGCCAGCAGTCGTGGGAGCAATCAGCCCCAGCATTTT. Translated: CASSRGSNQPQHF.